This entry describes one T cell receptor (beta chain). Its specific antigen is unknown. The sample holds no much larger clone one base away, and base qualities are not on file. CDR1 SGHRS and CDR2 YFSETQ were looked up in the germline V gene. Measured from the cysteine to the phenylalanine, the CDR3 is 14 residues long. Of the read, only the CDR3 DNA is kept; its 42 bases are in frame from base 1. Clipping removes 4 bases from V and 7 bases from J, with 7 as the unmatched junction base count. Library preparation was by the immunoSEQ multiplex PCR assay. TCRdb stores this immuneACCESS table with in-frame sequences only. Part of the clones is absent; in the studies checked, under half of the shortfall reflects unresolved V genes, and no reason is known for the rest. Counted in this sample were hundreds of thousands of clones; over 75% of them appeared once. The ten top clones hold just under 6.5% of the sample.

The sample belongs to a study of control samples from healthy donors and cancer patients (TCRdb year 2020). The V and J genes are TRBV5-1 and TRBJ1-4; 7 junctional bases match TRBD1. The sequence derives from a middle-aged man with head and neck cancer. Sample: PBMCs. CDR3 reads: CASSAQGEGEKLFF. The sequence in DNA is TGCGCCAGCAGCGCCCAGGGGGAGGGTGAAAAACTGTTTTTT.